What follows are 21 T cell receptor beta chains derived from one specimen sequenced in a study of OX40 agonist ivuxolimab in advanced cancers. Sequencing was performed with immunoSEQ multiplex PCR; in TCRdb, only in-frame clones are kept and a portion is missing. The repertoire holds about 72,000 clones, with about 91% as singletons. Sequences were derived from CD4+ or CD8+ T cells sorted from blood, sampled in a trial of the OX40 agonist ivuxolimab. The receptor set was obtained from an adult with an advanced solid tumor such as melanoma, head and neck, liver or kidney cancer.

J is TRBJ2-6 and V is TRBV2; 12 bases are shared with TRBD1. Trimming removed 11 bases from V and 2 bases from J; junction bases left unmatched: 4. Germline-derived CDR1 and CDR2 are SNHLY and FYNNEI. The CDR3 is 15 residues long. Here the CDR3 reads CAGGQGAAGANVLTF. In DNA form, the CDR3 reads TGTGCCGGGGGACAGGGGGCTGCTGGGGCCAACGTCCTGACTTTC.

This chain connects TRBV15 to TRBJ1-5; a possible D gene is TRBD1 (5 bases). Per germline, CDR1 LNHNV and CDR2 YYDKDF (reference sequence). This CDR3 has 16 amino acids. V was pared by 4 bases and J by 6 bases, with 19 bases between. In nucleotides, the CDR3 is TGTGCCACCAGCAAAGCTTCAGGGAGAGGAGGTCAGCCCCAGCATTTT. It translates to CATSKASGRGGQPQHF.

This clone has a handful of counts. The V and J genes are TRBV18 and TRBJ2-7; D unclear. The length of the CDR3 is 11 residues. CDR1 and CDR2 from the germline V gene are KGHSH and LQKENI. V gave up 5 bases and J gave up 6 bases, with 8 bases separating them. The CDR3 DNA reads TGTGCCAGCTCAGATAACCGCGAGCAGTACTTC. It codes for CASSDNREQYF.

The CDR3 coding sequence is TGTGCCAGCACTCTTAGGGTTCACGCGAACACCGGGGAGCTGTTTTTT. Residues: CASTLRVHANTGELFF. The V and J genes are TRBV27 and TRBJ2-2; D remains ambiguous. The CDR3 is 16 amino acids. V was shortened by 7 bases and J by 0 bases, with 15 bases between the two germline ends. CDR1 and CDR2 from the germline V gene are MNHEY and SMNVEV (reference sequence).

This clone has only one observation. The rearrangement joins TRBV19 to TRBJ1-5; D remains unclear. Per germline, CDR1 LNHDA and CDR2 SQIVND (reference sequence). The CDR3 spans 15 residues. Trimming cost V 3 bases and J 0 bases, with 9 bases left between them. This CDR3 reads CASSISFTSNQPQHF. Here the CDR3 DNA reads TGTGCCAGTAGTATTAGTTTCACTAGCAATCAGCCCCAGCATTTT.

V is TRBV5-1 and J is TRBJ2-3, with TRBD1 matching over 7 bases. This CDR3 spans 16 amino acids. CDR1 SGHRS and CDR2 YFSETQ come from the germline V gene. Unmatched junction bases numbered 8, after V lost 3 bases and J lost 1 base. CDR3 sequence: CASSSLGQGGTDTQYF. The CDR3 nucleotides read TGCGCCAGCAGCTCCTTGGGCCAGGGGGGCACAGATACGCAGTATTTT.

The genes are TRBV6-6 and TRBJ2-7; 7 bases align to TRBD1. CDR3 size: 14 residues. Germline CDR1 MNHNY, CDR2 SVGAGI (reference sequence). With 10 bases clipped from V and 2 bases from J, the junction kept 11 bases outside the gene matches. CDR3 DNA sequence: TGTGCCACCCGATTTCCTGGGACAGCCTACGAGCAGTACTTC. This encodes CATRFPGTAYEQYF.

The chain carries TRBV2 and TRBJ1-1; D may be TRBD1 (6 bases). CDR3 size: 13 residues. CDR1 and CDR2 (germline): SNHLY, FYNNEI. Between the trimmed V and J ends, which lost 5 bases and 2 bases, there was a span of 9 bases. Here the CDR3 reads CASSKQGNTEAFF. CDR3 nucleotide sequence: TGTGCCAGCAGTAAACAGGGTAACACTGAAGCTTTCTTT. Full variable domain (rest looked up from reference TRBV2 and TRBJ1-1): EPEVTQTPSHQVTQMGQEVILRCVPISNHLYFYWYRQILGQKVEFLVSFYNNEISEKSEIFDDQFSVERPDGSNFTLKIRSTKLEDSAMYFCASSKQGNTEAFFGQGTRLTVV.

The chain uses TRBV5-5 and TRBJ2-1; D not certain. Trimming stripped 1 base from V and 6 bases from J, with 23 bases between. The CDR3 covers 18 residues. CDR1 is SGHKS and CDR2 is YYEKEE in the germline V gene (reference sequence). DNA for the CDR3: TGTGCCAGCAGCTTGATGCCCCTCTCGAGATCGATGGGCAATGAGCAGTTCTTC. Encoded protein: CASSLMPLSRSMGNEQFF.

The chain carries TRBV27 and TRBJ2-3; the D gene is possibly TRBD2 (6 bases). The V end lost 3 bases, the J end lost 5 bases, and 15 bases lay between the germline ends. The CDR3 runs to 15 residues. CDR1 is MNHEY and CDR2 is SMNVEV in the germline V gene (reference sequence). As DNA, the CDR3 is TGTGCCAGCAGTTTCAAGGGTTTCGGGGGAGATACGCAGTATTTT. Translated: CASSFKGFGGDTQYF.

This clone has more than one count but fewer than ten. The chain carries TRBV18 and TRBJ2-7, with D maybe TRBD2 (6 bases). Germline values: CDR1 KGHSH, CDR2 LQKENI. CDR3 size: 12 residues. The ends were cut back, 1 base at V and 7 bases at J, with 8 bases in the middle. In DNA, the CDR3 is TGTGCCAGCTCACCACTTGCGGGGGAGCAGTACTTC. Protein product: CASSPLAGEQYF.

This rearrangement joins TRBV5-1 to TRBJ2-1; D remains ambiguous. CDR3 size: 16 residues. Germline-derived CDR1 and CDR2 are SGHRS and YFSETQ. Trimming stripped 0 bases from V and 0 bases from J, with 10 bases between. Here the CDR3 DNA reads TGCGCCAGCAGCTTGGTGTCGGGTTCCTCCTACAATGAGCAGTTCTTC. Its translation: CASSLVSGSSYNEQFF. Variable domain in full (rest from reference TRBV5-1 and TRBJ2-1): KAGVTQTPRYLIKTRGQQVTLSCSPISGHRSVSWYQQTPGQGLQFLFEYFSETQRNKGNFPGRFSGRQFSNSRSEMNVSTLELGDSALYLCASSLVSGSSYNEQFFGPGTRLTVL.

The J gene is TRBJ2-6, the V gene TRBV28, with D unresolved. The CDR3 spans 16 residues. The V end was cut by 4 bases, the J end by 0 bases, with 10 bases between. Germline-derived CDR1 and CDR2 are MDHEN and SYDVKM. The CDR3 reads CASSSSDSSGANVLTF. The CDR3 nucleotides are TGTGCCAGCAGTTCCAGTGATAGCTCTGGGGCCAACGTCCTGACTTTC.

This clone was recorded a few times. V is TRBV28 and J is TRBJ2-3, with D possibly being TRBD2 (6 bases). Germline lookup yields CDR1 MDHEN and CDR2 SYDVKM. The germline V and J ends were trimmed by 8 bases and 6 bases, with 12 bases remaining between them. The length of the CDR3 is 12 residues. The CDR3 sequence: CASRTGVDTQYF. The DNA of the CDR3 is TGTGCCAGCCGGACGGGGGTCGATACGCAGTATTTT. The full variable domain, completed using reference TRBV28 and TRBJ2-3, is DVKVTQSSRYLVKRTGEKVFLECVQDMDHENMFWYRQDPGLGLRLIYFSYDVKMKEKGDIPEGYSVSREKKERFSLILESASTNQTSMYLCASRTGVDTQYFGPGTRLTVL.

In this sample, this clone turned up a few times. The rearrangement uses TRBV7-6 and TRBJ2-7; a weak D match, TRBD2 (6 bases). This CDR3 region has 14 residues. Germline V gives CDR1 SGHVS, CDR2 FNYEAQ. The germline V and J ends were trimmed by 3 bases and 1 base, with 10 bases remaining between them. Written as DNA, the CDR3 is TGTGCCAGCAGCTTTGGGGACTCATCCTACGAGCAGTACTTC. This sequence encodes CASSFGDSSYEQYF.

This clone was picked up one time. The gene calls are TRBV7-2 and TRBJ1-2; possible D gene TRBD1, 6 bases. Germline V gene sequence: CDR1 SGHTA, CDR2 FQGNSA. CDR3 size: 15 residues. Trimming pared 5 bases from V and 4 bases from J, leaving 17 bases between. CDR3 region: CASSPYWTVFYGYTF. In DNA form, the CDR3 reads TGTGCCAGCAGCCCCTATTGGACAGTTTTCTATGGCTACACCTTC.

V usage is TRBV27 and J usage is TRBJ2-7; D remains unclear. With 5 bases removed from V and 3 bases from J, the gap between germline ends came to 5 bases. The germline gives CDR1 MNHEY, CDR2 SMNVEV (reference sequence). The CDR3 is 11 amino acids. The CDR3 loop is CASSKNYEQYF. The DNA for the CDR3 is TGTGCCAGCAGTAAGAACTACGAGCAGTACTTC.

The CDR3 loop reads CASSPRTASTDTQYF. CDR3 nucleotide sequence: TGTGCCAGCAGTCCACGGACAGCAAGCACAGATACGCAGTATTTT. The rearrangement joins TRBV28 to TRBJ2-3, with a possible D match to TRBD1 (6 bases). This CDR3 region has 15 residues. Looked up from germline, CDR1 is MDHEN and CDR2 is SYDVKM. Trimming left V 5 bases short and J 0 bases short, with 12 bases between. The variable domain in full, completed from reference TRBV28 and TRBJ2-3, reads DVKVTQSSRYLVKRTGEKVFLECVQDMDHENMFWYRQDPGLGLRLIYFSYDVKMKEKGDIPEGYSVSREKKERFSLILESASTNQTSMYLCASSPRTASTDTQYFGPGTRLTVL.

This clone was counted between two and nine times. The chain couples TRBV2 to TRBJ1-5; possibly TRBD1 for D (6 bases). The germline V gene has CDR1 SNHLY and CDR2 FYNNEI. Trimming took off 6 bases at V and 0 bases at J, with 12 bases between the two ends. CDR3 size: 15 residues. The CDR3 DNA follows: TGTGCCAGCAGGCACAGGGACAATAGCAATCAGCCCCAGCATTTT. Its translation: CASRHRDNSNQPQHF.

In DNA form, the CDR3 reads TGCAGCGTTGAAGGAGGACTAGCGGGAAGCACAGATACGCAGTATTTT. Its protein is CSVEGGLAGSTDTQYF. This chain joins TRBV29-1 and TRBJ2-3, with 12 nucleotides matching TRBD2. The germline V gene encodes CDR1 SQVTM and CDR2 ANQGSEA. The ends lost 1 base at V and 0 bases at J; junction bases unmatched: 2. The CDR3 spans 16 residues.

The V gene is TRBV2, the J gene TRBJ2-7, with TRBD2 identical over 11 bases. V shed 8 bases, J shed 7 bases, and the junction held 13 bases outside the gene matches. CDR1 is SNHLY, CDR2 FYNNEI, per germline. The CDR3 loop spans 15 amino acids. CDR3 in amino acids: CASLAGLAVVGEQYF. CDR3 sequence (DNA): TGTGCCAGCCTGGCGGGACTAGCGGTAGTGGGGGAGCAGTACTTC.